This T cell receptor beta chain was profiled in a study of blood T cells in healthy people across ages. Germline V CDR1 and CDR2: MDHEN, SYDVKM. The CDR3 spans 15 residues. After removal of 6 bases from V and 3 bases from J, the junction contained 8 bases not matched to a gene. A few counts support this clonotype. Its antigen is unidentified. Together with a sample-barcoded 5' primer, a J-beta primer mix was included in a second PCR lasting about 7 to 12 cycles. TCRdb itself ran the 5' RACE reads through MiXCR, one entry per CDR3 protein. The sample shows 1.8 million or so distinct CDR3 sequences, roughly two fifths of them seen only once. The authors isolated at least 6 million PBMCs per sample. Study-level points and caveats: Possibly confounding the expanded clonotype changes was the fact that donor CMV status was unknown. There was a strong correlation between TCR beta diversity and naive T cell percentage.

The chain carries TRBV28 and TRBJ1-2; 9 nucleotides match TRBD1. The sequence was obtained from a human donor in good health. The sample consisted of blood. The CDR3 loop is CASRYRGRLYYGYTF. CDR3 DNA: TGTGCCAGCAGATACAGGGGGCGGCTTTACTATGGCTACACCTTC.